The present T cell receptor beta chain was sequenced within a study of cytomegalovirus exposure and HLA in healthy donors (dated by TCRdb to 2016 to 2017). General notes on the study: The 666 repertoires of the first cohort and the approximately 110 validation repertoires were produced on the same platform, according to a later analysis. The study combined high-throughput TCR immunosequencing, statistical association of individual TCRs with disease status, and machine learning to predict cytomegalovirus infection status. A separate validation cohort of roughly 130 different subjects was used in addition to the approximately 610-subject first cohort. The aim of the study was to test whether cataloging public T cell receptors could identify signatures of past pathogen exposure. The full study reports these points: Across donors, most TCR sequences were observed very rarely, whereas some public TCRs were present in many individuals. The authors suggested that the approach could potentially be extended to other disease states and immunological phenotypes. In vitro tests confirmed that a few of the cytomegalovirus-associated TCR beta chains recognize cytomegalovirus antigens. The study gave a list of more than 150 TCR beta chains associated with cytomegalovirus. A later analysis found that TCRs clustered in the first cohort also tended to co-occur in the approximately 120 validation repertoires, with 94% of cluster scores above 0. All 130 or so repertoires were used to score co-occurrence in the validation cohort in a later analysis, because that analysis had no HLA typing for the cohort. In both the original and validation cohorts, the classifier was reported to diagnose cytomegalovirus status with high specificity and sensitivity.

Including cysteine and phenylalanine, the CDR3 has 13 amino acids. Only the CDR3 DNA stays, 39 bases, in frame from base 1. At the junction V is shortened by 6 bases and J by 5 bases, with 10 bases in between. The germline V gene sets CDR1 to MNHEY and CDR2 to SVGAGI. Donors formed part of the validation cohort, which comprised about 130 subjects and was distinct from the first cohort of under 750 subjects. Turning to this clone: Its recognized antigen is unknown. No base-level quality is on record; no much larger clone is a single base apart.

Library construction relied on the immunoSEQ multiplex PCR assay. The source study handled its data this way. A statistical classification framework was built to diagnose cytomegalovirus status from the catalog of TCR beta chain sequences. Held by TCRdb, this immuneACCESS table contains in-frame sequences only and omits some clones. Under half of the omission traces to an unresolved V gene where checked; the cause of the rest is unknown. V, J and clone size are those of that table, while D and trimming were read from the DNA. This sample comprises about 110,000 clones, 90% to 97% of them detected only once. The ten largest clones add up to 0.65% to 0.7% of the sample.

The material sequenced was PBMCs. The rearranged segments are TRBV6-5 and TRBJ1-4, with the D gene call left open. This sequence originates from a woman aged 18-29 years in good health and CMV-seronegative. The CDR3 reads CASRRSGNEKLFF. The DNA sequence follows: TGTGCCAGCAGAAGATCGGGGAATGAAAAACTGTTTTTT.